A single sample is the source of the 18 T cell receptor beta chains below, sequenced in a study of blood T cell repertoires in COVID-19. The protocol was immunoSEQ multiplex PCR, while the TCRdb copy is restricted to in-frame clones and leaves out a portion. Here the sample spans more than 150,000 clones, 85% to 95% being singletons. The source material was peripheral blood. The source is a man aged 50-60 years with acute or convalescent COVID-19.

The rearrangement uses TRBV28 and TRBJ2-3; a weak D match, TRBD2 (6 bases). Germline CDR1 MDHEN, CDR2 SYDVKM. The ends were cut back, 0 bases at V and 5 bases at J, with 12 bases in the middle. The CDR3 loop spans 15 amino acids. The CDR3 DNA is TGTGCCAGCAGTTTATGGACTCCCGGGGGAGATACGCAGTATTTT. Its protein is CASSLWTPGGDTQYF. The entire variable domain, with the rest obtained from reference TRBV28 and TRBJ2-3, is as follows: DVKVTQSSRYLVKRTGEKVFLECVQDMDHENMFWYRQDPGLGLRLIYFSYDVKMKEKGDIPEGYSVSREKKERFSLILESASTNQTSMYLCASSLWTPGGDTQYFGPGTRLTVL.

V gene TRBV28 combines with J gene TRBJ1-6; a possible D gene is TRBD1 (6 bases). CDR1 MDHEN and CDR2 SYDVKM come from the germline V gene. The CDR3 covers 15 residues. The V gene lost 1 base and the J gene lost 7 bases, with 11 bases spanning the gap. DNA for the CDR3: TGTGCCAGCAGTTTATCGGGGGGCTCCAATTCACCCCTCCACTTT. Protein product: CASSLSGGSNSPLHF.

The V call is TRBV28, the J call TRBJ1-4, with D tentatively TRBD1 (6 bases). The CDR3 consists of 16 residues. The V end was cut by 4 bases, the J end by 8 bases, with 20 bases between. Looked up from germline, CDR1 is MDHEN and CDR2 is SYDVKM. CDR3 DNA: TGTGCCAGCAGTTCCCTCCTTACAGGGATAGGAGAAAAACTGTTTTTT. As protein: CASSSLLTGIGEKLFF.

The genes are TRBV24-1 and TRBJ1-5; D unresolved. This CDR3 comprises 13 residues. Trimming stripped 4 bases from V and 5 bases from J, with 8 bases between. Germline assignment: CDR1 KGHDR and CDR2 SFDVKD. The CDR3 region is CATSEYSDQPQHF. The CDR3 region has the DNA TGTGCCACCAGTGAGTACAGTGATCAGCCCCAGCATTTT.

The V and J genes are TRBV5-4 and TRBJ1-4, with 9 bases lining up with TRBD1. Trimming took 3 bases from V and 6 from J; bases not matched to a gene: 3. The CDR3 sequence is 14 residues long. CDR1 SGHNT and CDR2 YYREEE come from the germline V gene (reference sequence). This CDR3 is CASSSGQGDEKLFF. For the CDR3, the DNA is TGTGCCAGCAGCTCGGGACAGGGTGATGAAAAACTGTTTTTT.

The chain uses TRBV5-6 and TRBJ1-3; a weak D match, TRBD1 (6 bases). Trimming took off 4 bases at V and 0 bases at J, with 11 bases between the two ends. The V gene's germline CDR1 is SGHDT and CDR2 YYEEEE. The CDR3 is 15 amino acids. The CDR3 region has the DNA TGTGCCAGCAGCCGGGACATAAACTCTGGAAACACCATATATTTT. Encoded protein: CASSRDINSGNTIYF.

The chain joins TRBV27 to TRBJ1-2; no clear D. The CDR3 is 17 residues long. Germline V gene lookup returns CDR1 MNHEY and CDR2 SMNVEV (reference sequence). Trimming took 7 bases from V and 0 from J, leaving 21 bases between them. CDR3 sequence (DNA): TGTGCCAGCACCTTATCCCCCACGGGTTTCCCTAACTATGGCTACACCTTC. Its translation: CASTLSPTGFPNYGYTF.

CDR3 in DNA: TGTGCCAGCAGTTCAAGACAGGACTATGGCTACACCTTC. Translation: CASSSRQDYGYTF. J is TRBJ1-2 and V is TRBV6-6; weak D call: TRBD1 (6 bases). CDR1 is MNHNY and CDR2 is SVGAGI in the germline V gene (reference sequence). This CDR3 has 13 amino acids. Between the trimmed V and J ends, which lost 4 bases and 3 bases, there was a span of 9 bases.

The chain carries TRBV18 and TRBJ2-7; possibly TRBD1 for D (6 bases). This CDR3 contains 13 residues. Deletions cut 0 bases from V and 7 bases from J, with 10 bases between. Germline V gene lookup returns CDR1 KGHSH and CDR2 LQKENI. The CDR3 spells CASSPPGAQEQYV. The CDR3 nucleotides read TGTGCCAGCTCACCACCGGGGGCGCAAGAGCAGTACGTC.

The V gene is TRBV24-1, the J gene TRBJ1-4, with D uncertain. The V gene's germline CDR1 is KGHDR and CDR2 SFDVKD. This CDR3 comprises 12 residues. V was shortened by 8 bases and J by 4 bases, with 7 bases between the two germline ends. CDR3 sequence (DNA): TGTGCCACCATCCCGGGTAATGAAAAACTGTTTTTT. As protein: CATIPGNEKLFF.

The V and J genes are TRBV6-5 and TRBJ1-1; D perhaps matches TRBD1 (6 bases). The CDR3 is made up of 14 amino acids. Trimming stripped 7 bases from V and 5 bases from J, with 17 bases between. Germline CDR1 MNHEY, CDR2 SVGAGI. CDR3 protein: CASTSFRGGTEAFF. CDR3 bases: TGTGCCAGCACCTCATTCAGGGGCGGTACTGAAGCTTTCTTT.

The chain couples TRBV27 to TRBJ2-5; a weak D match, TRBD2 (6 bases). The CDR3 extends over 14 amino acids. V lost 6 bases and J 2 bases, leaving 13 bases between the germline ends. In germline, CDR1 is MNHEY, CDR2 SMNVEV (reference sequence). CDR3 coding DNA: TGTGCCAGCAGCTTCGTTGGGGGGCAAGAGACCCAGTACTTC. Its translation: CASSFVGGQETQYF.

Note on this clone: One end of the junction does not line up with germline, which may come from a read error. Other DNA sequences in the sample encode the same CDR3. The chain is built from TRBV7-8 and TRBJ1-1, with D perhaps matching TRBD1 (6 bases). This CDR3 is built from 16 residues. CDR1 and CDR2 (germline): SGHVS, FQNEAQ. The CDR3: CASSLAGAGTNTEAFF. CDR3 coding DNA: TGTGCCAGCAGCTTAGCGGGAGCAGGGACAAACACTGAAGCTTTTTTT.

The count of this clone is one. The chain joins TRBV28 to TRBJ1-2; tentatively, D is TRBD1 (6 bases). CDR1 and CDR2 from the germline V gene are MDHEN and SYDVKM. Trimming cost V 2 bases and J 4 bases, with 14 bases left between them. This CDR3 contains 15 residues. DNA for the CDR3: TGTGCCAGCAGTTTACCCAGGACAGAAGGCTATGGCTACACCTTC. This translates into CASSLPRTEGYGYTF.

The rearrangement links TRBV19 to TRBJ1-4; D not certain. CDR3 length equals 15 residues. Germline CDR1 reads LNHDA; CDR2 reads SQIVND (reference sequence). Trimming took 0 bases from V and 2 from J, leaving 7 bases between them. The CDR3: CASSIDGLTNEKLFF. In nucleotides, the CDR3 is TGTGCCAGTAGTATAGACGGACTCACTAATGAAAAACTGTTTTTT.

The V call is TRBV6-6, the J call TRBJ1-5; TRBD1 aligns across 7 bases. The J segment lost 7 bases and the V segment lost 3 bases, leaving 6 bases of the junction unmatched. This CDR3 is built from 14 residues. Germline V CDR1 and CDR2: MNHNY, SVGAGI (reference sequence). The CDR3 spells CASSYTTGQQPQHF. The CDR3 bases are TGTGCCAGCAGTTATACGACAGGGCAGCAGCCCCAGCATTTT.

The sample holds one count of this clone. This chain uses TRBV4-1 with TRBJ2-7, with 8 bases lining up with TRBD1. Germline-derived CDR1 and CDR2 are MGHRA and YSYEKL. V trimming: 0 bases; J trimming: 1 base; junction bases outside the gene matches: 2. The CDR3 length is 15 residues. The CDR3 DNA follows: TGCGCCAGCAGCCAAGAGGGACAGGCATCCTACGAGCAGTACGTC. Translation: CASSQEGQASYEQYV.

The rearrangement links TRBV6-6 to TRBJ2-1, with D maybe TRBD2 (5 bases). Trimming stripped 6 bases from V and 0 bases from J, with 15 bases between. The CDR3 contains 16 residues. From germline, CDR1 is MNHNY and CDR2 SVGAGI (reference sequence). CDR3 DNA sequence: TGTGCCAGCAGCCTCCCCTGGGAGAGCTCCTACAATGAGCAGTTCTTC. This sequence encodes CASSLPWESSYNEQFF.